The entry below gives a single TCR beta chain sequence along with its context. The target antigen is unknown. This CDR3 has 16 amino acids. Deletions cut 1 base from V and 7 bases from J, with 14 bases between. Germline-derived CDR1 and CDR2 are LGHNA and YNFKEQ. This entry comes from a study of response to subunit inactivated influenza vaccine. Findings and limits, study-wide: A suggestion made by the authors is that each seasonal influenza vaccination recruits few new T cells.

Each CDR3 protein is one row after TCRdb ran MiXCR on the RT-PCR reads. The profile shows around 750,000 distinct CDR3 sequences, about 20% of them singletons. The TCR originated in a man in his fifties who received an inactivated influenza vaccine. The sequenced sample was PBMCs from blood, obtained around 5 days after vaccination. This sequence joins TRBV4-2 and TRBJ1-6; a weak D match, TRBD1 (5 bases). The CDR3 loop reads CASSQVGAKGNSPLHF. The CDR3 nucleotides read TGTGCCAGCAGCCAAGTCGGGGCCAAGGGGAATTCACCCCTCCACTTT.